This T cell receptor (beta chain) was captured in a study of cytomegalovirus exposure and HLA in healthy donors. Germline V gives CDR1 MGHRA, CDR2 YSYEKL. The CDR3 totals 16 residues. J was trimmed by 2 bases and V by 3 bases; bases with no gene match: 7. Study-level findings and limits: Most TCRs appeared rarely, but some public TCRs recurred in many donors. In a later analysis, about 17,000 TCR beta sequences were associated with HLA alleles at 0.05 false discovery rate. As a later analysis revealed, the rate of TCR association differed by HLA locus, with DRB1 most and HLA-C fewest.

In the PCR, 60 Vbeta and 13 Jbeta primers were used. TCRdb's table, derived via immunoSEQ multiplex PCR, lists solely in-frame clones and lacks some. Here the sample spans roughly 90,000 clones, approximately 74% being singletons. Details on this clone: Its cognate antigen is unknown.

The V call is TRBV4-1, the J call TRBJ1-3, with 7 bases matching TRBD1. The sequenced material came from PBMCs. The clonotype originates from a man aged 25 to 45 in good health and CMV-seropositive. CDR3 sequence reads: CASSQPTGEPGNTIYF. The CDR3 nucleotides are TGCGCCAGCAGCCAGCCAACAGGGGAACCTGGAAACACCATATATTTT.